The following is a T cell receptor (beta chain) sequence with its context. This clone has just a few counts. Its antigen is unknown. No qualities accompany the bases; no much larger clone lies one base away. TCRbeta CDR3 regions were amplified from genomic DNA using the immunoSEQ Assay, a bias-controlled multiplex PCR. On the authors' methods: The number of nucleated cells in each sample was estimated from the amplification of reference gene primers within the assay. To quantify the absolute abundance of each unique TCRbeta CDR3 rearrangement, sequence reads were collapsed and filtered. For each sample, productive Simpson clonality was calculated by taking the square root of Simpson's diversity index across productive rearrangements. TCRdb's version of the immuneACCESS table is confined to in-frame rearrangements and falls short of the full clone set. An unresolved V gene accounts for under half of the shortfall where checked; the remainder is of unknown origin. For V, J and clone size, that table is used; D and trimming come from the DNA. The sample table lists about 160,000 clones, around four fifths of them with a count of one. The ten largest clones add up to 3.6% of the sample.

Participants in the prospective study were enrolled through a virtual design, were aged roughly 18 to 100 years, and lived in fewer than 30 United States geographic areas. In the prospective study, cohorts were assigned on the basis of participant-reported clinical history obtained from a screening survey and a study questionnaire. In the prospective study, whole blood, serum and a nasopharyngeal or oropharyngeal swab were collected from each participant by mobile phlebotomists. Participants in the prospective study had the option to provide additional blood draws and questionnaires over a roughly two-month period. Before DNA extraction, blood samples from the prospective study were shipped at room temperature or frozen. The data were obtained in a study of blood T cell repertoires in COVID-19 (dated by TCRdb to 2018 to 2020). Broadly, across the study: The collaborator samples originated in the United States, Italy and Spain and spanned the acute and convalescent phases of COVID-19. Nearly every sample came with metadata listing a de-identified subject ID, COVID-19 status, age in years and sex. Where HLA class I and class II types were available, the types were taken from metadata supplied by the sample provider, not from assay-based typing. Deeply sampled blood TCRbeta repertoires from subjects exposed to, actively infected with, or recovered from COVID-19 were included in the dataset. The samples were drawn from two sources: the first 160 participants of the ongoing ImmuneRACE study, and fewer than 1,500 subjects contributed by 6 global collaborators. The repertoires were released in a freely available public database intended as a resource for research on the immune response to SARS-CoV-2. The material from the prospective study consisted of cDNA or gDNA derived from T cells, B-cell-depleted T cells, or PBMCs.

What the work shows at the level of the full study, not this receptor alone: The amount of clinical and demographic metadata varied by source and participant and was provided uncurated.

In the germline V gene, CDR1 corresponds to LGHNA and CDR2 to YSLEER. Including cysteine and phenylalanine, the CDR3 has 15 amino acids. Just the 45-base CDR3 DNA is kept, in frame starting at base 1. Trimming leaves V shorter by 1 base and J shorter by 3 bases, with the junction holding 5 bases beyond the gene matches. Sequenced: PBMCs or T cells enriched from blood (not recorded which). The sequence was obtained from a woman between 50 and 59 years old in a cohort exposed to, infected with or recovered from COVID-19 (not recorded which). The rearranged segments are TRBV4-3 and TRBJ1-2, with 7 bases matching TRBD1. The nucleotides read TGCGCCAGCAGCCAAGCCTACAGGGGTGACTATGGCTACACCTTC. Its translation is CASSQAYRGDYGYTF.